This T cell receptor (beta chain) is drawn from a study of regulatory T cells in long-lasting Graves disease. Sample time point: newly diagnosed GD, antithyroid drugs for less than 3 months. Isolated PBMC RNA provided the starting material for the TCR library. The patients included were those that came from an endocrinology department in Xi'an, China. The authors drew 7.5 to 10 milliliters of peripheral blood into EDTA tubes. From germline, CDR1 is MNHEY and CDR2 SVGEGT. The CDR3 spans 15 residues. With 5 bases clipped from V and 2 bases from J, the junction kept 4 bases outside the gene matches. Relying on iRepertoire HTBI primers and Arm-PCR of CDR3 regions, the team built TCR beta libraries. TCRdb re-called the multiplex PCR reads through MiXCR, storing one row per CDR3 protein. The table includes roughly 610,000 distinct CDR3 sequences, less than 20% detected once. These data were also reused for a study on T cells in Graves' hyperthyroidism and ophthalmopathy. That work contributes: Diagnosing involved the use of clinical symptoms, serum thyroxine and TRAb, thyroid ultrasound and orbital computed tomography. It was a median around 6 months before onset that the model predicted ophthalmopathy.

The sample was peripheral blood mononuclear cells (PBMCs), taken at new diagnosis, from a patient treated with antithyroid drugs. The V gene is TRBV6-2 or TRBV6-3, the J gene TRBJ1-2; 11 bases fit TRBD1. This clonotype was obtained from a woman in her 30s with Graves disease. CDR3 amino acids: CASSAGTGGNYGYTF. CDR3 DNA sequence: TGTGCCAGCAGTGCCGGGACAGGGGGGAACTATGGCTACACCTTC.